These T cell receptor beta chains were read from a single sample in a study of blood T cells in healthy people across ages. TCRdb reprocessed the 5' RACE reads with MiXCR, giving one entry per CDR3 protein. The sample has about 1.1 million distinct CDR3 sequences, 35% to 40% seen once. Sequencing used blood. All receptors derive from a man between 18 and 29 years old in good health. Each CDR3 is given with its conserved first and last residue. The D gene is left open where the match is weak. Clone size, where shown, is once, few, many, or a class for clones that have expanded.

CDR3aa: CASSSGQGVPRQFF
CDR3nt: TGTGCCAGCAGCTCGGGACAGGGGGTCCCAAGACAGTTCTTC
abundance: few
v_gene: TRBV13
d_gene: TRBD1
j_gene: TRBJ2-1

CDR3aa: CASKTTGLNTEAFF
CDR3nt: TGCGCCAGCAAGACGACAGGGCTGAACACTGAAGCTTTCTTT
abundance: few
v_gene: TRBV5-1
d_gene: TRBD1
j_gene: TRBJ1-1

CDR3aa: CSARDAGGLNTIYF
CDR3nt: TGCAGTGCCAGGGACGCCGGGGGGTTAAACACCATATATTTT
abundance: NA
v_gene: TRBV20-1
d_gene: NA
j_gene: TRBJ1-3

CDR3aa: CASSLSGRGNNEQFF
CDR3nt: TGTGCCAGCAGCTTATCCGGCAGGGGGAATAATGAGCAGTTCTTC
abundance: few
v_gene: TRBV13
d_gene: TRBD1
j_gene: TRBJ2-1

CDR3aa: CASSIGGAVDTQYF
CDR3nt: TGTGCCAGCAGCATAGGAGGGGCGGTGGATACGCAGTATTTT
abundance: NA
v_gene: TRBV7-2
d_gene: NA
j_gene: TRBJ2-3

CDR3aa: CASSQDLTTSAYQETQYF
CDR3nt: TGCGCCAGCAGCCAAGATCTCACGACTAGCGCGTACCAAGAGACCCAGTACTTC
abundance: many
v_gene: TRBV4-3
d_gene: TRBD2
j_gene: TRBJ2-5

CDR3aa: CASSLHPEAFF
CDR3nt: TGTGCCAGCAGCCTCCACCCTGAAGCTTTCTTT
abundance: few
v_gene: TRBV7-9
d_gene: NA
j_gene: TRBJ1-1

CDR3aa: CASSPLRWSPNYYGYTF
CDR3nt: TGTGCCAGCAGCCCTCTTCGGTGGTCCCCCAACTACTATGGCTACACCTTC
abundance: NA
v_gene: TRBV12-3/TRBV12-4
d_gene: NA
j_gene: TRBJ1-2

CDR3aa: CASSVRGREGYTF
CDR3nt: TGTGCCAGCAGTGTCAGGGGGCGAGAGGGCTACACCTTC
abundance: NA
v_gene: TRBV6-2/TRBV6-3
d_gene: TRBD1
j_gene: TRBJ1-2

CDR3aa: CASSRGQADNSPLHF
CDR3nt: TGCGCCAGCAGCCGGGGACAGGCCGATAATTCACCCCTCCACTTT
abundance: NA
v_gene: TRBV5-1
d_gene: TRBD1
j_gene: TRBJ1-6

CDR3aa: CASGSVDAGAKDTQYF
CDR3nt: TGTGCCAGTGGTTCGGTGGACGCGGGGGCTAAAGATACGCAGTATTTT
abundance: NA
v_gene: TRBV19
d_gene: NA
j_gene: TRBJ2-3

CDR3aa: CSVVTGGSSYNEQFF
CDR3nt: TGCAGCGTCGTGACAGGGGGGAGCTCCTACAATGAGCAGTTCTTC
abundance: many
v_gene: TRBV29-1
d_gene: TRBD1
j_gene: TRBJ2-1

CDR3aa: CASSEGKGSNGQFF
CDR3nt: TGTGCCAGCAGTGAAGGAAAGGGTAGCAATGGGCAGTTCTTC
abundance: NA
v_gene: TRBV25-1
d_gene: NA
j_gene: TRBJ2-1

CDR3aa: CATSDLNATVYNEQFF
CDR3nt: TGTGCCACCAGTGATTTGAATGCAACGGTTTACAATGAGCAGTTCTTC
abundance: NA
v_gene: TRBV24-1
d_gene: NA
j_gene: TRBJ2-1

CDR3aa: CASSQEGAGGTEAFF
CDR3nt: TGCGCCAGCAGCCAAGAGGGGGCAGGAGGCACTGAAGCTTTCTTT
abundance: NA
v_gene: TRBV4-3
d_gene: NA
j_gene: TRBJ1-1

CDR3aa: CASSRRYIQYF
CDR3nt: TGTGCCAGCAGCCGGCGTTACATTCAGTACTTC
abundance: few
v_gene: TRBV3-1
d_gene: NA
j_gene: TRBJ2-4

CDR3aa: CASSVGLAGGVDTQYF
CDR3nt: TGTGCCAGCAGTGTCGGACTAGCGGGGGGGGTGGATACGCAGTATTTT
abundance: NA
v_gene: TRBV27
d_gene: TRBD2
j_gene: TRBJ2-3

CDR3aa: CASSPRIGDGTDTQYF
CDR3nt: TGTGCCAGCAGCCCGCGGATAGGGGACGGCACAGATACGCAGTATTTT
abundance: NA
v_gene: TRBV9
d_gene: NA
j_gene: TRBJ2-3

CDR3aa: CSARNRDYNSPLHF
CDR3nt: TGCAGTGCTAGAAACAGGGATTATAATTCACCCCTCCACTTT
abundance: few
v_gene: TRBV20-1
d_gene: NA
j_gene: TRBJ1-6

CDR3aa: CASSLRAVNYGYTF
CDR3nt: TGTGCCAGCAGTTTAAGGGCAGTAAACTATGGCTACACCTTC
abundance: many
v_gene: TRBV12-3/TRBV12-4
d_gene: NA
j_gene: TRBJ1-2

CDR3aa: CASSGEGYHEQFF
CDR3nt: TGTGCCAGCAGCGGAGAGGGGTACCATGAGCAGTTCTTC
abundance: NA
v_gene: TRBV9
d_gene: NA
j_gene: TRBJ2-1

CDR3aa: CASSSGASKAFF
CDR3nt: TGTGCCAGCAGCTCCGGGGCCTCCAAAGCTTTCTTT
abundance: NA
v_gene: TRBV25-1
d_gene: NA
j_gene: TRBJ1-1

CDR3aa: CASLSQDTQYF
CDR3nt: TGTGCCAGCTTGTCTCAAGATACGCAGTATTTT
abundance: NA
v_gene: TRBV12-3/TRBV12-4
d_gene: NA
j_gene: TRBJ2-3

CDR3aa: CASSGTSGTDTQYF
CDR3nt: TGCGCCAGCAGTGGGACTAGCGGCACAGATACGCAGTATTTT
abundance: many
v_gene: TRBV5-1
d_gene: TRBD2
j_gene: TRBJ2-3

CDR3aa: CAITLSSTDTQYF
CDR3nt: TGTGCCATTACCCTAAGCAGCACAGATACGCAGTATTTT
abundance: few
v_gene: TRBV7-2
d_gene: NA
j_gene: TRBJ2-3

CDR3aa: CASSQDLGQEQYF
CDR3nt: TGCGCCAGCAGCCAAGATCTAGGGCAGGAGCAGTACTTC
abundance: many
v_gene: TRBV4-3
d_gene: NA
j_gene: TRBJ2-7

CDR3aa: CASSQHRASQETQYF
CDR3nt: TGCGCCAGCAGCCAACACAGGGCCTCCCAAGAGACCCAGTACTTC
abundance: NA
v_gene: TRBV4-3
d_gene: NA
j_gene: TRBJ2-5

CDR3aa: CATSRDVGTVIDEQYF
CDR3nt: TGTGCCACCAGCAGAGATGTCGGGACAGTTATCGACGAGCAGTACTTC
abundance: few
v_gene: TRBV15
d_gene: TRBD1
j_gene: TRBJ2-7

CDR3aa: CASSVVGGDGAYTEAFF
CDR3nt: TGTGCCAGCAGCGTAGTTGGGGGGGACGGAGCGTACACTGAAGCTTTCTTT
abundance: NA
v_gene: TRBV9
d_gene: NA
j_gene: TRBJ1-1

CDR3aa: CSARVWVAEGGYTF
CDR3nt: TGCAGTGCTAGAGTTTGGGTAGCAGAAGGAGGCTACACCTTC
abundance: few
v_gene: TRBV20-1
d_gene: NA
j_gene: TRBJ1-2

CDR3aa: CASSQDGYRAQGYTF
CDR3nt: TGCGCCAGCAGCCAAGATGGGTATAGAGCGCAAGGCTACACCTTC
abundance: few
v_gene: TRBV4-1
d_gene: NA
j_gene: TRBJ1-2

CDR3aa: CASSWVWGAQGNTEAFF
CDR3nt: TGTGCCAGCAGTTGGGTTTGGGGGGCCCAAGGGAACACTGAAGCTTTCTTT
abundance: few
v_gene: TRBV28
d_gene: NA
j_gene: TRBJ1-1

CDR3aa: CASRWGRGTDTQYF
CDR3nt: TGTGCCAGCCGATGGGGCAGGGGCACAGATACGCAGTATTTT
abundance: NA
v_gene: TRBV12-3/TRBV12-4
d_gene: NA
j_gene: TRBJ2-3

CDR3aa: CASSSTTGELFF
CDR3nt: TGTGCCAGCAGTTCAACCACCGGGGAGCTGTTTTTT
abundance: NA
v_gene: TRBV7-2
d_gene: NA
j_gene: TRBJ2-2

CDR3aa: CASSQVTGGVNQPQHF
CDR3nt: TGCGCCAGCAGCCAAGTGACAGGGGGAGTCAATCAGCCCCAGCATTTT
abundance: few
v_gene: TRBV4-1
d_gene: TRBD1
j_gene: TRBJ1-5

CDR3aa: CASSLRYRGIRETQYF
CDR3nt: TGTGCCAGCAGCTTACGTTACAGGGGAATTAGAGAGACCCAGTACTTC
abundance: NA
v_gene: TRBV7-2
d_gene: TRBD1
j_gene: TRBJ2-5

CDR3aa: CSASPEAIWGEQFF
CDR3nt: TGCAGTGCTAGTCCTGAAGCCATCTGGGGTGAGCAGTTCTTC
abundance: NA
v_gene: TRBV20-1
d_gene: NA
j_gene: TRBJ2-1

CDR3aa: CSARSLYDRGRLNYGYTF
CDR3nt: TGCAGTGCTAGGTCCCTTTATGACAGGGGCCGCCTTAACTATGGCTACACCTTC
abundance: NA
v_gene: TRBV20-1
d_gene: TRBD1
j_gene: TRBJ1-2

CDR3aa: CASSVTTDRNEQYF
CDR3nt: TGTGCCAGCAGCGTAACGACAGATCGAAATGAGCAGTACTTC
abundance: NA
v_gene: TRBV9
d_gene: NA
j_gene: TRBJ2-5

CDR3aa: CSARDRGSPYEQYF
CDR3nt: TGCAGTGCTAGAGATAGGGGGTCCCCCTACGAGCAGTACTTC
abundance: NA
v_gene: TRBV20-1
d_gene: NA
j_gene: TRBJ2-7

CDR3aa: CASSEASGTPRCF
CDR3nt: TGTGCCAGCAGCGAAGCCTCCGGGACGCCGAGGTGCTTC
abundance: NA
v_gene: TRBV7-2
d_gene: NA
j_gene: TRBJ2-7

CDR3aa: CASGPDRRGARTGELFF
CDR3nt: TGTGCTAGTGGCCCCGATAGGCGGGGGGCGAGAACCGGGGAGCTGTTTTTT
abundance: NA
v_gene: TRBV12-5
d_gene: TRBD2
j_gene: TRBJ2-2

CDR3aa: CSAPAATDTQYF
CDR3nt: TGCAGTGCGCCGGCGGCCACAGATACGCAGTATTTT
abundance: NA
v_gene: TRBV20-1
d_gene: NA
j_gene: TRBJ2-3

CDR3aa: CASSLGQPRIPLHF
CDR3nt: TGCGCCAGCAGCTTGGGACAGCCGAGGATTCCCCTCCACTTT
abundance: NA
v_gene: TRBV5-1
d_gene: NA
j_gene: TRBJ1-6

CDR3aa: CSARLLQSVIDEQFF
CDR3nt: TGCAGTGCTAGGCTTTTACAGTCGGTTATCGATGAGCAGTTCTTC
abundance: NA
v_gene: TRBV20-1
d_gene: NA
j_gene: TRBJ2-1

CDR3aa: CASRPGTGVTEAFF
CDR3nt: TGCGCCAGCAGGCCCGGGACGGGCGTTACTGAAGCTTTCTTT
abundance: once
v_gene: TRBV5-1
d_gene: NA
j_gene: TRBJ1-1

CDR3aa: CAWSVGGPYNEQFF
CDR3nt: TGTGCCTGGAGTGTTGGGGGACCCTACAATGAGCAGTTCTTC
abundance: NA
v_gene: TRBV30
d_gene: NA
j_gene: TRBJ2-1

CDR3aa: CASSETGVETFF
CDR3nt: TGTGCCAGCAGTGAAACGGGGGTTGAAACTTTCTTT
abundance: NA
v_gene: TRBV6-1
d_gene: NA
j_gene: TRBJ1-1

CDR3aa: CASSPSGEGAYYEQFF
CDR3nt: TGTGCCAGCAGCCCTAGCGGGGAAGGAGCCTACTACGAGCAGTTCTTC
abundance: NA
v_gene: TRBV3-1
d_gene: TRBD2
j_gene: TRBJ2-1

CDR3aa: CSARPDRGYYGYTF
CDR3nt: TGCAGTGCTAGACCTGACAGGGGGTACTATGGCTACACCTTC
abundance: NA
v_gene: TRBV20-1
d_gene: TRBD1
j_gene: TRBJ1-2

CDR3aa: CASSFRLGQSDQPQHF
CDR3nt: TGTGCCAGCAGTTTCCGACTGGGACAGTCCGATCAGCCCCAGCATTTT
abundance: few
v_gene: TRBV12-3/TRBV12-4
d_gene: TRBD1
j_gene: TRBJ1-5